This T cell receptor beta chain was captured by sequencing in a study of vaccination effects on CD4 cells after COVID-19. Study details: BNT162b2 vaccine or mRNA-1273 vaccine was given to participants in two doses. Study-wide results and caveats: Substantial clonal contraction characterized both infection- and vaccine-induced clones late after vaccination. Cross-reaction with common cold coronaviruses was seen in only 1 of 255 vaccine-induced clones from healthy vaccinees.

V shed 6 bases and J shed 9 bases, with 9 bases lying between them. The CDR3 has 12 residues. From germline, CDR1 is LGHDT and CDR2 YNNKEL (reference sequence). Assay used: immunoSEQ multiplex PCR; TCRdb lists only in-frame clones, some missing. This table has roughly 67,000 clones, over 70% appearing once. Turning to this clone: Its antigen is unidentified.

ViraFEST expansion of antigen-specific CD4+ T cells with viral peptide pools preceded sequencing. With 9 to 11 days of culture completed, CD4+ T cells were isolated. Previously uninfected by SARS-CoV-2, the vaccine recipients also showed negative nucleocapsid antibodies. Culturing of 1.5 million to 2.5 million PBMC per well took place with 8.5 to 10 IU/ml IL-2 and about 9.3 ug/ml peptides. The sequence was obtained from a human donor who received a COVID-19 vaccine. The starting material was CD4+ T cells from PBMCs cultured with SARS-CoV-2 spike peptides, obtained before COVID-19 vaccination. The chain joins TRBV3-1 (or the pseudogene TRBV3-2) to TRBJ1-6; perhaps TRBD1 as D (6 bases). CDR3 in amino acids: CASSLRGSPLHF. CDR3 DNA: TGTGCCAGCAGTCTCAGGGGTTCACCCCTCCACTTT.